These 31 T cell receptor beta chains originate from one sample sequenced in a study of blood T cell repertoires in COVID-19. The repertoire was sequenced with immunoSEQ multiplex PCR; TCRdb's copy has only in-frame clones and lacks some. The sample yields some 240,000 clones, 88% seen once. Sequencing input: peripheral blood. The source of these receptors is an older woman with COVID-19, enrolled during active disease.

The rearrangement uses TRBV2 and TRBJ1-2, with D possibly being TRBD1 (6 bases). The CDR3 spans 12 residues. Germline V gene sequence: CDR1 SNHLY, CDR2 FYNNEI. V was cut by 9 bases and J by 4 bases, with 12 bases left in between. The chain's CDR3 is CARRGGAYGYTF. DNA of the CDR3: TGTGCCAGGAGGGGGGGGGCCTATGGCTACACCTTC.

V usage is TRBV25-1 and J usage is TRBJ2-4; 8 nucleotides line up with TRBD2. The CDR3 is 13 amino acids. CDR1 is MGHDK, CDR2 SYGVNS, per germline. Trimming took 8 bases from V and 5 from J; bases not matched to a gene: 5. CDR3 DNA sequence: TGTGCCAGCCTCCGGGGGGGCGAAAACATTCAGTACTTC. This encodes CASLRGGENIQYF.

This clone turned up a few times. V and J are TRBV28 and TRBJ1-5; TRBD1 agrees at 12 bases. CDR3 length: 19 amino acids. The V gene end was trimmed by 3 bases and the J gene end by 2 bases; junction bases not matched to a gene: 11. The V gene's germline CDR1 is MDHEN and CDR2 SYDVKM. The CDR3 loop is CASSFTAGTGGDGNQPQHF. DNA for the CDR3: TGTGCCAGCAGTTTCACCGCCGGGACAGGGGGCGACGGCAATCAGCCCCAGCATTTT.

This sequence joins TRBV4-2 and TRBJ2-3, with TRBD1 matching 9 bases. Trimming at V came to 0 bases and at J to 3 bases, leaving 4 bases not matched to a gene. The CDR3 totals 16 residues. Germline V gives CDR1 LGHNA, CDR2 YNFKEQ. CDR3 sequence: CASSQEGQGWTDTQYF. As DNA, the CDR3 is TGTGCCAGCAGCCAAGAGGGACAGGGTTGGACAGATACGCAGTATTTT.

The genes are TRBV3-1 (or the pseudogene TRBV3-2) and TRBJ2-1; 9 bases align to TRBD2. Germline V gene data show CDR1 as LGHDT and CDR2 as YNNKEL (reference sequence). The CDR3 runs to 17 residues. J was trimmed by 7 bases and V by 4 bases; bases with no gene match: 14. CDR3 in DNA: TGTGCCAGCAGCCCCTCTCCACCAGGGGCGGGGGGGAATGAGCAGTTCTTC. Its translation is CASSPSPPGAGGNEQFF.

The chain uses TRBV4-1 and TRBJ2-5; 8 bases align to TRBD1. The trim removed 4 bases at V and 7 bases at J, leaving 8 bases unmatched. Per germline, CDR1 MGHRA and CDR2 YSYEKL. The length of the CDR3 is 14 residues. CDR3 nucleotides: TGCGCCAGCAGCCTCCAGGGGGCGACGGGGACCCAGTACTTC. Translation: CASSLQGATGTQYF.

V is TRBV19 and J is TRBJ2-5, with a weak D call TRBD2 (6 bases). The CDR3 runs 14 residues. V was cut by 3 bases and J by 6 bases, with 14 bases left in between. CDR1 is LNHDA, CDR2 SQIVND, per germline (reference sequence). CDR3 in amino acids: CASSISGAAQTQYF. In DNA, the CDR3 is TGTGCCAGTAGTATTAGCGGAGCCGCCCAGACCCAGTACTTC.

The genes are TRBV4-1 and TRBJ1-1; 8 bases are shared with TRBD1. The CDR3 covers 14 residues. V trimming: 6 bases; J trimming: 2 bases; junction bases outside the gene matches: 5. Germline CDR1 is MGHRA and CDR2 is YSYEKL. CDR3 amino acids: CASRQQGANTEAFF. For the CDR3, the DNA is TGCGCCAGCAGACAGCAGGGGGCAAACACTGAAGCTTTCTTT.

V and J are TRBV19 and TRBJ1-6; 7 bases align to TRBD1. V lost 3 bases to trimming and J lost 7 bases; unmatched junction nucleotides: 6. This CDR3 is built from 15 residues. Germline values: CDR1 LNHDA, CDR2 SQIVND (reference sequence). The CDR3 coding sequence is TGTGCCAGTAGTATGCGACAGGGAACAAATTCACCCCTCCACTTT. Translated, it gives CASSMRQGTNSPLHF.

This clone was counted a single time. The chain is built from TRBV5-6 and TRBJ1-2; D gene uncertain. Looked up from germline, CDR1 is SGHDT and CDR2 is YYEEEE. With 2 bases removed from V and 2 bases from J, the gap between germline ends came to 7 bases. The CDR3 sequence is 13 residues long. The CDR3 loop is CASSLSGNYGYTF. CDR3 coding DNA: TGTGCCAGCAGCTTAAGCGGAAACTATGGCTACACCTTC.

The DNA of the CDR3 is TGTGCCAGCAGACCGACAGGGGGCTTGGAGACCCAGTACTTC. Translated, it gives CASRPTGGLETQYF. The genes are TRBV6-5 and TRBJ2-5, with TRBD1 identical over 10 bases. With 6 bases clipped from V and 5 bases from J, the junction kept 6 bases outside the gene matches. Germline values: CDR1 MNHEY, CDR2 SVGAGI. CDR3 length: 14 residues.

The rearrangement links TRBV28 to TRBJ1-2; D call uncertain. Germline CDR1 is MDHEN and CDR2 is SYDVKM. Between the trimmed V and J ends, which lost 3 bases and 5 bases, there was a span of 7 bases. The CDR3 runs 12 residues. This CDR3 reads CASSFIEYGYTF. For the CDR3, the DNA is TGTGCCAGCAGTTTCATCGAGTATGGCTACACCTTC.

The chain couples TRBV7-9 to TRBJ1-1; D remains unclear. Trimming left V 3 bases short and J 4 bases short, with 12 bases between. The CDR3 is 14 amino acids. The germline V gene has CDR1 SEHNR and CDR2 FQNEAQ (reference sequence). Here the CDR3 DNA reads TGTGCCAGCAGCTTCTACCCTAGTACCACTGAAGCTTTCTTT. Protein sequence: CASSFYPSTTEAFF. Based on the CDR3 plus reference TRBV7-9 and TRBJ1-1, the full variable domain is DTGVSQNPRHKITKRGQNVTFRCDPISEHNRLYWYRQTLGQGPEFLTYFQNEAQLEKSRLLSDRFSAERPKGSFSTLEIQRTEQGDSAMYLCASSFYPSTTEAFFGQGTRLTVV.

This chain links TRBV2 with TRBJ1-4, with TRBD1 identical over 9 bases. This CDR3 spans 19 amino acids. Looked up from germline, CDR1 is SNHLY and CDR2 is FYNNEI. Trimming removed 6 bases from V and 1 base from J; junction bases left unmatched: 15. The CDR3 loop is CASSPVPGQGRRTNEKLFF. CDR3 DNA sequence: TGTGCCAGCAGCCCCGTCCCGGGACAGGGTCGGAGAACTAATGAAAAACTGTTTTTT.

This clone occurred once. The chain uses TRBV19 and TRBJ1-1, with D unclear. Germline CDR1 reads LNHDA; CDR2 reads SQIVND (reference sequence). The V end was cut by 6 bases, the J end by 0 bases, with 11 bases between. This CDR3 is 14 amino acids long. CDR3 amino acids: CASRPLSMNTEAFF. For the CDR3, the DNA is TGTGCCAGTAGACCCCTTAGCATGAACACTGAAGCTTTCTTT.

The V gene is TRBV5-1, the J gene TRBJ2-1, with a possible D match to TRBD2 (6 bases). The germline V and J ends were trimmed by 5 bases and 15 bases, with 24 bases remaining between them. The CDR3 totals 14 residues. Per germline, CDR1 SGHRS and CDR2 YFSETQ. The chain's CDR3 is CASRTGTSSSVLFF. In nucleotides, the CDR3 is TGCGCCAGCAGGACCGGGACTTCCAGTTCGGTTCTGTTCTTC.

V is TRBV9 and J is TRBJ2-7; TRBD2 matches 7 bases. Losses at the gene ends were 4 bases for V and 4 bases for J; bases not matched to a gene: 8. The CDR3 runs to 14 residues. Per germline, CDR1 SGDLS and CDR2 YYNGEE. CDR3 region: CASSSGGNKYEQYF. In DNA, the CDR3 is TGTGCCAGCAGCTCGGGGGGAAATAAGTACGAGCAGTACTTC.

This chain links TRBV28 with TRBJ2-2; D is ambiguous. The CDR3 is 13 residues long. Germline CDR1 and CDR2: MDHEN and SYDVKM. V was clipped by 2 bases and J by 6 bases, with 7 bases between them. The CDR3 protein is CASSLLGSGELFF. The CDR3 DNA reads TGTGCCAGCAGTTTACTGGGCTCCGGGGAGCTGTTTTTT.

The chain couples TRBV29-1 to TRBJ1-2; no clear D. Germline CDR1 reads SQVTM; CDR2 reads ANQGSEA. The CDR3 totals 13 residues. The V end was cut by 4 bases, the J end by 0 bases, with 9 bases between. In DNA form, the CDR3 reads TGCAGCGTTGGAGAGGGCCCTAACTATGGCTACACCTTC. It yields the protein CSVGEGPNYGYTF.

The chain carries TRBV5-1 and TRBJ2-1, with TRBD2 matching 11 bases. Trimming removed 6 bases from V and 4 bases from J; junction bases left unmatched: 3. The germline gives CDR1 SGHRS, CDR2 YFSETQ. This CDR3 comprises 14 residues. In DNA form, the CDR3 reads TGCGCCAGCAACCTAGCGGGAGGTTACAATGAGCAGTTCTTC. Residues: CASNLAGGYNEQFF.

The rearrangement links TRBV28 to TRBJ2-7; 8 bases align to TRBD1. Germline values: CDR1 MDHEN, CDR2 SYDVKM. V lost 2 bases to trimming and J lost 1 base; unmatched junction nucleotides: 1. CDR3 size: 14 residues. The CDR3 nucleotides read TGTGCCAGCAGTTTACAGGGGGCATCCTACGAGCAGTACTTC. This translates into CASSLQGASYEQYF.

The chain links TRBV9 to TRBJ2-4; TRBD2 matches 8 bases. CDR1 is SGDLS and CDR2 is YYNGEE in the germline V gene. The V and J ends lost 0 bases and 9 bases, in that order; junction bases with no gene match: 20. This CDR3 contains 19 residues. The CDR3 region is CASSVGNSIAGPADGIQYF. Here the CDR3 DNA reads TGTGCCAGCAGCGTAGGGAATAGCATAGCGGGACCCGCCGATGGCATTCAGTACTTC. The whole variable domain, remainder taken from reference TRBV9 and TRBJ2-4, is DSGVTQTPKHLITATGQRVTLRCSPRSGDLSVYWYQQSLDQGLQFLIQYYNGEERAKGNILERFSAQQFPDLHSELNLSSLELGDSALYFCASSVGNSIAGPADGIQYFGAGTRLSVL.

This clone appeared a single time. The chain couples TRBV5-1 to TRBJ2-5; possibly TRBD1 for D (6 bases). The V gene lost 4 bases and the J gene lost 5 bases, with 15 bases spanning the gap. The CDR3 covers 14 residues. Germline CDR1 is SGHRS and CDR2 is YFSETQ. Written as DNA, the CDR3 is TGCGCCAGCAGCCCGGAGCCAGGGGAGGAGACCCAGTACTTC. It translates to CASSPEPGEETQYF.

The chain employs TRBV19 and TRBJ1-5, with D possibly matching TRBD1 (6 bases). Trimming took 5 bases from V and 6 from J, leaving 17 bases between them. Germline CDR1 and CDR2: LNHDA and SQIVND (reference sequence). This CDR3 has 15 amino acids. The chain's CDR3 is CASSPAQGISQPQHF. Written as DNA, the CDR3 is TGTGCCAGTAGTCCTGCACAGGGCATAAGTCAGCCCCAGCATTTT.

The chain uses TRBV28 and TRBJ2-3, with D maybe TRBD2 (6 bases). CDR1 MDHEN and CDR2 SYDVKM come from the germline V gene. The ends were cut back, 5 bases at V and 0 bases at J, with 15 bases in the middle. This CDR3 is built from 16 residues. The CDR3 loop reads CASSLSSRESTDTQYF. CDR3 coding DNA: TGTGCCAGCAGTCTGTCGTCGCGGGAAAGCACAGATACGCAGTATTTT.

V and J are TRBV5-1 and TRBJ2-2, with TRBD2 as a possible D gene (5 bases). The CDR3 spans 15 residues. CDR1 and CDR2 (germline): SGHRS, YFSETQ. V lost 4 bases to trimming and J lost 1 base, with 11 bases between them. The CDR3 sequence: CASSNSGGNTGELFF. In nucleotides, the CDR3 is TGCGCCAGCAGCAACAGCGGAGGGAACACCGGGGAGCTGTTTTTT.

The chain joins TRBV3-1 (or the pseudogene TRBV3-2) to TRBJ2-6; 10 bases are shared with TRBD1. The germline V gene has CDR1 LGHDT and CDR2 YNNKEL (reference sequence). V lost 4 bases to trimming and J lost 0 bases; unmatched junction nucleotides: 6. The CDR3 runs 18 residues. CDR3 protein: CASSRGDRGYSGANVLTF. The DNA of the CDR3 is TGTGCCAGCAGCCGAGGGGACAGGGGATACTCTGGGGCCAACGTCCTGACTTTC.

The rearrangement links TRBV7-2 to TRBJ1-1; D not certain. The V end lost 4 bases, the J end lost 4 bases, and 10 bases lay between the germline ends. CDR1 SGHTA and CDR2 FQGNSA come from the germline V gene. CDR3 length: 13 residues. The CDR3 region has the DNA TGTGCCAGCAGCTCAGGTGGAATCACTGAAGCTTTCTTT. Amino acid sequence: CASSSGGITEAFF.

The chain combines TRBV5-1 with TRBJ2-1; D unclear. From germline, CDR1 is SGHRS and CDR2 YFSETQ. V was cut by 0 bases and J by 4 bases, with 5 bases left in between. The CDR3 runs 13 residues. The CDR3 reads CASSLVSYNEQFF. In DNA, the CDR3 is TGCGCCAGCAGCTTGGTTTCTTACAATGAGCAGTTCTTC.

This sequence joins TRBV9 and TRBJ1-5; 7 bases line up with TRBD1. The germline CDR1 and CDR2 sequences are SGDLS and YYNGEE. The V gene end was trimmed by 4 bases and the J gene end by 6 bases; junction bases not matched to a gene: 7. The CDR3 spans 14 residues. CDR3 loop: CASSPTGDSQPQHF. For the CDR3, the DNA is TGTGCCAGCAGCCCTACAGGGGACAGTCAGCCCCAGCATTTT.

Only one count was recorded for this clone. This chain links TRBV28 with TRBJ2-1, with TRBD1 matching 7 bases. Germline V gene sequence: CDR1 MDHEN, CDR2 SYDVKM. This CDR3 region has 15 residues. Trimming took 6 bases from V and 1 from J; bases not matched to a gene: 6. CDR3 sequence (DNA): TGTGCCAGCAGCTCGACAGGGCCATCCTACAATGAGCAGTTCTTC. Protein sequence: CASSSTGPSYNEQFF.